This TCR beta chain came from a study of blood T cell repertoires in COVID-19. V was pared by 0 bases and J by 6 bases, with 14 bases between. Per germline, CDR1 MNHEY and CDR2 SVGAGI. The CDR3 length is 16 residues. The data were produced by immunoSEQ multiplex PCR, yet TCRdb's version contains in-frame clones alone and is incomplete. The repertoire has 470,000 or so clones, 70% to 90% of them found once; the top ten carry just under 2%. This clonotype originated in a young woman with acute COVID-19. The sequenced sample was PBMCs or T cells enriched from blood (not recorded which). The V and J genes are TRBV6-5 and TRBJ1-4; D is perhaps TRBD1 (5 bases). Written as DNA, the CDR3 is TGTGCCAGCAGTTACTCGACTCAGGGAGGGGATGAAAAACTGTTTTTT. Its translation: CASSYSTQGGDEKLFF.